This T cell receptor (beta chain) was sequenced during a study of shared clonotypes between healthy human individuals. Sequencing on ten immunoSEQ deep assay plates was performed for unsorted PBMC DNA. TCRdb's table, derived via immunoSEQ multiplex PCR, lists solely in-frame clones and lacks some. The data contain 500,000 to 650,000 clones, around 78% of them singletons. V lost 0 bases, J lost 4 bases, and 1 base stayed unmatched. Germline values: CDR1 GTSNPN, CDR2 SVGIG (reference sequence). The CDR3 has 13 amino acids. The sequence derives from a woman aged 40 to 50 in good health. Some clones in this sample may be carry-over from other donors' samples. The sequencing sample was made of PBMCs. The chain employs TRBV30 and TRBJ2-5, with 8 bases fitting TRBD2. CDR3 amino acids: CAWSVRGGETQYF. CDR3 nucleotide sequence: TGTGCCTGGAGTGTACGGGGGGGAGAGACCCAGTACTTC.